The 13 T cell receptor beta chains below were found in one sample sequenced in a study of tumor-infiltrating lymphocytes in primary liver carcinoma. Making TCR beta cDNA involved roughly 500 ng total RNA and a constant-region primer. It was through three nested multiplex PCR rounds of slightly modified ARM-PCR that TCR beta libraries arose. The study ran its first two PCR rounds for approximately 11 cycles each, using TRBV1-TRBV30 forward primers and a C-beta reverse primer. TCRdb ran MiXCR on the multiplex PCR reads and lists one entry per CDR3 protein. This sample has fewer than 250,000 distinct CDR3 sequences; approximately 80% occur once, and the top ten carry 15% to 20%. Without any cell sorting, 20-30 mg of bulk tissue yielded co-extracted RNA and DNA. Sequences were obtained from tumor tissue from primary liver carcinoma. All receptors come from a man aged 40-50 years with primary liver carcinoma and hepatitis B virus infection.

This chain connects TRBV6-6 to TRBJ1-2; D unclear. V was shortened by 10 bases and J by 9 bases, with 18 bases between the two germline ends. The CDR3 has 12 amino acids. CDR1 and CDR2 from the germline V gene are MNHNY and SVGAGI (reference sequence). CDR3 amino acids: CATRQYRGSYTF. CDR3 bases: TGTGCCACCAGACAATACAGAGGGAGCTACACCTTC.

The table lists this clonotype with many counts. The CDR3 is CASSLSAGRVAYNEQFF. CDR3 bases: TGTGCCAGCAGTTTATCGGCCGGGAGGGTCGCCTACAATGAGCAGTTCTTC. This sequence joins TRBV28 and TRBJ2-1, with 8 bases aligning to TRBD2. The CDR3 totals 17 residues. V lost 1 base and J lost 2; bases outside the gene matches: 7. CDR1 MDHEN and CDR2 SYDVKM come from the germline V gene.

Notes on this clonotype: A read error may be the cause here, since a much bigger clone is one base away. The chain couples TRBV5-4 to TRBJ2-5; a possible D gene is TRBD1 (5 bases). The germline V and J ends were trimmed by 4 bases and 5 bases, with 15 bases remaining between them. CDR3 length equals 14 residues. Germline CDR1 SGHNT, CDR2 YYREEE (reference sequence). The CDR3 sequence: CASSIPTDSETQYF. The CDR3 DNA reads as TGTGCCAGCAGCATACCGACAGATAGTGAGACCCAGTACTTC.

This clonotype was seen at least ten times. This rearrangement joins TRBV19 to TRBJ2-7, with 9 positions matching TRBD2. The CDR3 extends over 17 amino acids. Germline CDR1 LNHDA, CDR2 SQIVND (reference sequence). V was pared by 6 bases and J by 3 bases, with 15 bases of the junction left unmatched. CDR3 coding DNA: TGTGCCAGTAGCGCTAAGCCCCATGCGGGAGGGCTCTACGAGCAGTACTTC. Protein sequence: CASSAKPHAGGLYEQYF.

Ten or more counts support this clonotype. This chain uses TRBV12-3 or TRBV12-4 with TRBJ1-1, with D unclear. The CDR3 sequence is 13 residues long. Trimming pared 2 bases from V and 5 bases from J, leaving 9 bases between. CDR3 sequence reads: CASSLTPATEAFF. The CDR3 coding sequence is TGTGCCAGCAGTTTAACCCCGGCAACTGAAGCTTTCTTT.

As concerns this clonotype: A much larger clone differs by one base, so this may be a read error. This chain connects TRBV5-1 to TRBJ1-1; D is undetermined. Germline-derived CDR1 and CDR2 are SGHRS and YFSETQ. The CDR3 spans 14 residues. Trimming pared 4 bases from V and 5 bases from J, leaving 15 bases between. CDR3 sequence (DNA): TGCGCCAGCAGCCTCCCGGTGGCTATGACTGAAGCTTTCTTT. Amino acids: CASSLPVAMTEAFF.

Ten or more counts support this clonotype. V usage is TRBV7-9 and J usage is TRBJ1-1, with D unresolved. Trimming removed 3 bases from V and 11 bases from J, with 10 bases in between. Germline CDR1 and CDR2: SEHNR and FQNEAQ (reference sequence). CDR3 length: 11 amino acids. The CDR3 reads CASSFLIEAFF. The CDR3 DNA reads as TGTGCCAGCAGCTTTCTCATTGAGGCTTTCTTT.

A note on this clonotype: At one end the junction does not follow the germline gene, possibly because of a read error. J is TRBJ2-5 and V is TRBV6-7; TRBD2 aligns across 8 bases. TRBV6-7 is labeled an ORF, and its function is uncertain. This CDR3 is built from 17 residues. The DNA of the CDR3 is TGTGCCAGCAGTTACTCGAGTTATCCAGCGGGAGAAGAGACCCCGTACTTC. This gives the protein CASSYSSYPAGEETPYF.

The chain carries TRBV10-2 and TRBJ1-2, with 8 bases lining up with TRBD1. Germline lookup yields CDR1 WSHSY and CDR2 SAAADI. V was pared by 4 bases and J by 10 bases, with 11 bases of the junction left unmatched. The CDR3 sequence is 14 residues long. CDR3 nucleotides: TGCGCCAGCAGTGGACAGGGGATGATGAGTGTCTACACCTTC. This encodes CASSGQGMMSVYTF.

V is TRBV12-3 or TRBV12-4 and J is TRBJ2-5, with a weak D call TRBD1 (6 bases). This CDR3 has 14 residues. Trimming cost V 6 bases and J 14 bases, with 25 bases left between them. CDR3 in DNA: TGTGCCAGCAGATCCAACAGGGAACAAGAGACTCACTACTTC. Its translation: CASRSNREQETHYF.

This chain links TRBV5-4 with TRBJ2-5, with D possibly TRBD2 on 5 matching bases. Between the trimmed V and J ends, which lost 4 bases and 4 bases, there was a span of 11 bases. This CDR3 spans 13 amino acids. Looked up from germline, CDR1 is SGHNT and CDR2 is YYREEE (reference sequence). CDR3 protein: CASSLGEGETQYF. For the CDR3, the DNA is TGTGCCAGCAGCCTGGGAGAGGGAGAGACCCAGTACTTC. The entire variable domain, with the rest obtained from reference TRBV5-4 and TRBJ2-5, is as follows: ETGVTQSPTHLIKTRGQQVTLRCSSQSGHNTVSWYQQALGQGPQFIFQYYREEENGRGNFPPRFSGLQFPNYSSELNVNALELDDSALYLCASSLGEGETQYFGPGTRLLVL.

A word on this clonotype: An end of the junction differs from the germline gene, which may be a read error. The chain recombines TRBV5-1 with TRBJ2-7; possibly TRBD1 for D (6 bases). CDR1 and CDR2 from the germline V gene are SGHRS and YFSETQ. The CDR3 has 13 amino acids. DNA for the CDR3: TGCGCCAACAGGGAACCTACTAGTTACGAGGAGTACTTC. Protein: CANREPTSYEEYF.

Notes on this clonotype: Given the absence of the conserved phenylalanine or tryptophan at the CDR3 end, a read error is likely. It is unclear where the CDR3 begins or ends on the DNA, so no DNA is shown, and the CDR3 is as TCRdb lists it. The rearrangement uses TRBV11-2 and TRBJ2-5; the D call of TRBD2 is as the table states it, not checked on the DNA. The CDR3 numbers 15 amino acids, ends counted. Germline assignment: CDR1 SGHAT and CDR2 FQNNGV. The CDR3 sequence: CASSLVGLVPETQYY.